This paragraph covers one T cell receptor (beta chain) sequence. This entry belongs to a study of early T cells in non-severe SARS-CoV-2 infection. TCRdb re-called the 5' RACE reads with MiXCR, one entry per CDR3 protein. The sample lists about 130,000 distinct CDR3 sequences, 15% occurring once. Trimming pared 2 bases from V and 5 bases from J, leaving 12 bases between. This CDR3 is built from 14 residues. The TCR comes from an adult who was a healthcare worker with PCR-confirmed SARS-CoV-2 infection or an uninfected control (not recorded which). Material: whole blood. The V gene is TRBV12-3 or TRBV12-4, the J gene TRBJ2-5, with D uncertain. This CDR3 reads CASSLSGGLETQYF. DNA for the CDR3: TGTGCCAGCAGTTTATCTGGTGGGCTCGAGACCCAGTACTTC.